The 9 T cell receptor beta chains presented below share a single source sample, sequenced in a study of identifying expanded T cells in peripheral blood. Only in-frame clones appear in the TCRdb table, and some are missing; sequencing was by immunoSEQ multiplex PCR. In the table there are around 130,000 clones, less than 90% of which are singletons. The sequenced sample consisted of blood. Receptors originate from a person aged 18 to 75 in good health.

The genes are TRBV5-1 and TRBJ2-2, with 12 bases fitting TRBD2. Germline V gives CDR1 SGHRS, CDR2 YFSETQ. V shed 0 bases, J shed 4 bases, and the junction held 7 bases outside the gene matches. This CDR3 spans 18 amino acids. The CDR3 nucleotides are TGCGCCAGCAGCTTGGCCGTAGGACTAGCGGGAATCACCGGGGAGCTGTTTTTT. Encoded protein: CASSLAVGLAGITGELFF.

In DNA, the CDR3 is TGTGCCAGCAGCGCGGACACGAACTACGAGCAGTACTTC. Encoded protein: CASSADTNYEQYF. This chain links TRBV5-4 with TRBJ2-7; D perhaps matches TRBD1 (5 bases). The V gene's germline CDR1 is SGHNT and CDR2 YYREEE (reference sequence). V lost 4 bases, J lost 3 bases, and 11 bases lay in between. The CDR3 runs to 13 residues.

This sequence joins TRBV27 and TRBJ2-2; TRBD1 agrees at 7 bases. CDR3 length: 14 amino acids. V shed 8 bases, J shed 4 bases, and the junction held 7 bases outside the gene matches. Germline V gene lookup returns CDR1 MNHEY and CDR2 SMNVEV (reference sequence). For the CDR3, the DNA is TGTGCCAGCCTAGGGGGCCTCAGCACCGGGGAGCTGTTTTTT. This codes for CASLGGLSTGELFF.

The chain uses TRBV5-1 and TRBJ1-1; perhaps TRBD1 as D (5 bases). This CDR3 region has 13 residues. Per the germline V gene, CDR1 is SGHRS and CDR2 is YFSETQ. Trimming removed 4 bases at V and 2 bases at J, with 9 bases between. The CDR3 nucleotides read TGCGCCAGCAGCCCGGACACTAACACTGAAGCTTTCTTT. Protein product: CASSPDTNTEAFF.

This clone showed up just once. The chain combines TRBV7-8 with TRBJ2-1; 11 bases are a match to TRBD2. This CDR3 is built from 16 residues. Germline assignment: CDR1 SGHVS and CDR2 FQNEAQ. With V trimmed by 2 bases and J by 7 bases, 7 bases remained unmatched. The CDR3: CASSLMGLAGGNEQFF. CDR3 in DNA: TGTGCCAGCAGCTTAATGGGCCTAGCGGGGGGAAATGAGCAGTTCTTC.

The chain uses TRBV9 and TRBJ2-2; the match to TRBD2 covers 9 bases. Germline values: CDR1 SGDLS, CDR2 YYNGEE. Trimming cost V 0 bases and J 5 bases; bases outside gene matches: 2. This CDR3 comprises 15 residues. CDR3 DNA: TGTGCCAGCAGCGTAGGGCTAGCGGGAACCGGGGAGCTGTTTTTT. Amino acid sequence: CASSVGLAGTGELFF. Full variable domain (rest looked up from reference TRBV9 and TRBJ2-2): DSGVTQTPKHLITATGQRVTLRCSPRSGDLSVYWYQQSLDQGLQFLIQYYNGEERAKGNILERFSAQQFPDLHSELNLSSLELGDSALYFCASSVGLAGTGELFFGEGSRLTVL.

The V and J genes are TRBV6-6 and TRBJ1-1, with a possible D match to TRBD1 (6 bases). Per the germline V gene, CDR1 is MNHNY and CDR2 is SVGAGI (reference sequence). There are 15 residues in the CDR3. V lost 1 base, J lost 3 bases, and 12 bases lay in between. CDR3 bases: TGTGCCAGCAGTTACTTTACAGGGAAGGACACTGAAGCTTTCTTT. Its protein product is CASSYFTGKDTEAFF.

CDR3 region: CSVESHANTGELFF. CDR3 coding DNA: TGCAGCGTTGAGTCTCATGCTAACACCGGGGAGCTGTTTTTT. The chain links TRBV29-1 to TRBJ2-2, with unresolved D. V gave up 3 bases and J gave up 2 bases, with 10 bases separating them. Germline CDR1 is SQVTM and CDR2 is ANQGSEA. CDR3 length: 14 amino acids.

The V gene is TRBV9, the J gene TRBJ2-3; possibly TRBD1 for D (5 bases). This CDR3 region has 13 residues. Trimming took 2 bases from V and 4 from J, leaving 8 bases between them. Germline lookup yields CDR1 SGDLS and CDR2 YYNGEE. The CDR3 region has the DNA TGTGCCAGCAGCGTCGAAGGGGCAGATACGCAGTATTTT. The encoded protein is CASSVEGADTQYF.